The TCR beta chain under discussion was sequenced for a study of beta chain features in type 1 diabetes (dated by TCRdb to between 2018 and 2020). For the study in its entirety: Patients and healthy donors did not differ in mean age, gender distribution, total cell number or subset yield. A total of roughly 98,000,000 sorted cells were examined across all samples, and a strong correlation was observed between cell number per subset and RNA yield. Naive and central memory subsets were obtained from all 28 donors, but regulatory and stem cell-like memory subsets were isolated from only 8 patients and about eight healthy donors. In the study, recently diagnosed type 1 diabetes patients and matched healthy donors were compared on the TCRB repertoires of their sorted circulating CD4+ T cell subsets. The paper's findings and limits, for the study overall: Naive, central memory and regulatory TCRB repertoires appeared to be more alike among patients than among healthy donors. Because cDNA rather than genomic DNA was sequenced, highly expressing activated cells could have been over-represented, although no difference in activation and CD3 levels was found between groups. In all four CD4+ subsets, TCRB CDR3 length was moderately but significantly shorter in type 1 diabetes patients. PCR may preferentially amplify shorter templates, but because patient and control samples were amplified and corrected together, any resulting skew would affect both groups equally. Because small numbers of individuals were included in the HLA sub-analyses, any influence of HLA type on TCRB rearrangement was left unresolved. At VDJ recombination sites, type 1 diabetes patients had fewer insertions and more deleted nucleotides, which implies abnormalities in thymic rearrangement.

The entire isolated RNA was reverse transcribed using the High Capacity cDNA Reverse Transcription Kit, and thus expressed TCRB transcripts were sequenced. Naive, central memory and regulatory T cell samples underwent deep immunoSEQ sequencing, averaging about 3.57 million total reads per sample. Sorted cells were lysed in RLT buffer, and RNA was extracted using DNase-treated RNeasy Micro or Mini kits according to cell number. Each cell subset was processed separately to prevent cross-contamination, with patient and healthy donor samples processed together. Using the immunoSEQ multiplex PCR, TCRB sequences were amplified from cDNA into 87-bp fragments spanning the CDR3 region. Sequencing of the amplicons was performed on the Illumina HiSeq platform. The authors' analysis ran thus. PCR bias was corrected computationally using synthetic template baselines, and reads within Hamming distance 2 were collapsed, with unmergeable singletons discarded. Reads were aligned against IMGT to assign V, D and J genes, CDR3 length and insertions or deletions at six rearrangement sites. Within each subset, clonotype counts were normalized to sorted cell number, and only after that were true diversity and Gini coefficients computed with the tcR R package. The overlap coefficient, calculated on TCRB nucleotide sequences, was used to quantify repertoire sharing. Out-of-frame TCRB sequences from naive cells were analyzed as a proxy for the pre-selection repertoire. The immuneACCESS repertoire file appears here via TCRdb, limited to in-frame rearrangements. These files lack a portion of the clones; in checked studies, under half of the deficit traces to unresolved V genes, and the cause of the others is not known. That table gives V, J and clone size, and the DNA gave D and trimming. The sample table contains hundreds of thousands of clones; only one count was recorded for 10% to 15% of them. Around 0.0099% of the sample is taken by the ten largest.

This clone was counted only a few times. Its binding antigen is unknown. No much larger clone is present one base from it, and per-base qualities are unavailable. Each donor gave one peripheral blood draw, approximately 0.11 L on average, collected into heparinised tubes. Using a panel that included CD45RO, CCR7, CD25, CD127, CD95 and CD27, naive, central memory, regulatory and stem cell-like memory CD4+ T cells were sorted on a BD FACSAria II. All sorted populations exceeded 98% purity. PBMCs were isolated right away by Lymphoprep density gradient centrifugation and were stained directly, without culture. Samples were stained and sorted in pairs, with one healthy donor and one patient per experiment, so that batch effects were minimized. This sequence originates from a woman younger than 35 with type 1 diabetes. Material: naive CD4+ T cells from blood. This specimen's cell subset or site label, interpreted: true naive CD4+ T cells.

The CDR3 protein: CASSQVLAGGARYWGEQFF. The nucleotide sequence reads as follows: TGCGCCAGCAGCCAAGTCCTAGCGGGGGGGGCCAGGTATTGGGGTGAGCAGTTCTTC. The sequence joins TRBV4-1 to TRBJ2-1; TRBD2 aligns with 12 central bases. Compared with germline, V lacks 1 base and J lacks 9 bases; bases without a gene match: 16. The CDR3 numbers 19 residues from cysteine through phenylalanine. Only CDR3 DNA remains: 57 bases, in frame from the first base. For CDR1 and CDR2, the germline V gene lists MGHRA and YSYEKL.